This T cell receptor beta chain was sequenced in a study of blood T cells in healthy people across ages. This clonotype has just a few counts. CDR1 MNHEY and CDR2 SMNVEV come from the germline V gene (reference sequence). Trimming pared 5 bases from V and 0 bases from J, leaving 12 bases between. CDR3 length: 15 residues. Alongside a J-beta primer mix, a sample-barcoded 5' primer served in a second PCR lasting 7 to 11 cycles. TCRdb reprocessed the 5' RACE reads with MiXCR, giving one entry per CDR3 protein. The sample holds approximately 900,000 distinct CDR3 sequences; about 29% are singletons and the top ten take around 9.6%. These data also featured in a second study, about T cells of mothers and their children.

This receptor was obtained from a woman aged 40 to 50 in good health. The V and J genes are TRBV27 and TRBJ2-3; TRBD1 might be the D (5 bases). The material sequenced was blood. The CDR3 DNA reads TGTGCCAGCAGTCAAGGGGCTTCGAGCACAGATACGCAGTATTTT. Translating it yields CASSQGASSTDTQYF.